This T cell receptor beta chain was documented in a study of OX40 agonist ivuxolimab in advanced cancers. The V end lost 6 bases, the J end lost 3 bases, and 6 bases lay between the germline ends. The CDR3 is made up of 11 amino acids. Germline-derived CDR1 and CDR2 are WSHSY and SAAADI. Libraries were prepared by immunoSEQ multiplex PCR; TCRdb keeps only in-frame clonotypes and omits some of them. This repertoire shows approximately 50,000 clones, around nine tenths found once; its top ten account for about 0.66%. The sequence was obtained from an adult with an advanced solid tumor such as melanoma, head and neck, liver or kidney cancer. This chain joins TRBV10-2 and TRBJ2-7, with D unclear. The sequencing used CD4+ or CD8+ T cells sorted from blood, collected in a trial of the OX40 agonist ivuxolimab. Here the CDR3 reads CASSLNYEQYF. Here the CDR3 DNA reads TGCGCCAGCAGCCTTAACTACGAGCAGTACTTC.